This T cell receptor beta chain was retrieved from a study of cytomegalovirus exposure and HLA in healthy donors. CDR3 length equals 13 residues. Germline CDR1 is LNHDA and CDR2 is SQIVND (reference sequence). Between the trimmed V and J ends, which lost 8 bases and 2 bases, there was a span of 12 bases. General study findings and limits: When analyzed later, a missense DCLRE1C variant was found to be linked to TCR beta V- and J-gene trimming. 164 TCR beta chains were listed as cytomegalovirus-associated. Reports credit the classifier with highly specific, highly sensitive diagnosis of cytomegalovirus status. A later analysis reported that several of the most significant clusters appeared to be linked to common viral pathogens, among them Epstein-Barr virus.

Researchers ran the PCR with 60 Vbeta and 13 Jbeta primers. The assay was immunoSEQ multiplex PCR, and TCRdb's table has in-frame clones only and misses some. The sample lists 250,000 to 350,000 clones; 80% were seen once. In regard to this clone: Its cognate antigen is unknown.

The sequence came from a girl aged 2-15 years in good health and CMV-seronegative. Sequencing input: PBMCs. V usage is TRBV19 and J usage is TRBJ1-2; D might be TRBD1 (6 bases). The CDR3 DNA reads as TGTGCCAGTCTCAACAGGGAAAACTATGGCTACACCTTC. It yields the protein CASLNRENYGYTF.